What follows are 2 T cell receptor beta chains derived from one specimen sequenced in a study of T cell responses to AZD1222 COVID-19 vaccine. Sequencing used immunoSEQ multiplex PCR; TCRdb keeps in-frame clones, though not all of them. The profile shows 120,000 to 150,000 clones, approximately 85% of them singletons. Here the sequenced sample was peripheral blood, taken 28 days after the second dose of the MenACWY control vaccine. The receptor set was obtained from an adult who received the MenACWY meningococcal vaccine as a control.

V gene TRBV9 combines with J gene TRBJ1-2; 9 bases match TRBD1. The germline gives CDR1 SGDLS, CDR2 YYNGEE. The V and J ends lost 3 bases and 3 bases, in that order; junction bases with no gene match: 18. This CDR3 comprises 19 residues. The CDR3 coding sequence is TGTGCCAGCAGCGGGGGACAGGGTTCGGGCCCTAAAGGCGACTATGGCTACACCTTC. Translation gives CASSGGQGSGPKGDYGYTF. Full variable domain (remainder filled in from reference TRBV9 and TRBJ1-2): DSGVTQTPKHLITATGQRVTLRCSPRSGDLSVYWYQQSLDQGLQFLIQYYNGEERAKGNILERFSAQQFPDLHSELNLSSLELGDSALYFCASSGGQGSGPKGDYGYTFGSGTRLTVV.

This chain's CDR3 is CASSHRRNYGYTF. The CDR3 bases are TGTGCCAGCAGCCATCGCCGAAACTATGGCTACACCTTC. The chain carries TRBV3-1 (or the pseudogene TRBV3-2) and TRBJ1-2; no firm D call. The CDR3 spans 13 residues. The germline V gene encodes CDR1 LGHDT and CDR2 YNNKEL (reference sequence). Trimming stripped 3 bases from V and 2 bases from J, with 7 bases between.